A selection of T cell receptor beta chains follows, all from one sample in a study of T-cell reconstitution after alpha-beta-depleted transplantation in children. TCRdb independently ran MiXCR on the PCR reads; one entry per CDR3 protein. The table lists 500,000 to 600,000 distinct CDR3 sequences, more than 20% of them singletons. The starting material was PBMCs, obtained before TCRalphabeta/CD19-depleted stem cell transplant. These receptors originate from a boy less than two years old with Wiskott-Aldrich syndrome, due to receive a stem cell transplant. The CDR3 runs from the conserved cysteine through the conserved F or W. D genes are given only for firm matches. The size field is filled for only some rows; it gives once, few, many or a size class.

v_gene,d_gene,abundance,j_gene,CDR3nt,CDR3aa
TRBV12-3/TRBV12-4,TRBD2,few,TRBJ2-2,TGTGCCAGCCAAAAGGGCTTTGCGGGAGTTTTCCCCGGGGAGCTGTTTTTT,CASQKGFAGVFPGELFF
TRBV7-2,-,-,TRBJ2-7,TGTGCCAGCAGCTTAGCTCCCAGGGCTCTCTACGAGCAGTACTTC,CASSLAPRALYEQYF
TRBV12-3/TRBV12-4,TRBD2,-,TRBJ2-3,TGTGCCAGCAGCCTCGGGACTAGCGGAATTAGCACAGATACGCAGTATTTT,CASSLGTSGISTDTQYF
TRBV29-1,-,few,TRBJ2-2,TGCAGCGTTGACTCGGGGGTCCGCACCGGGGAGCTGTTTTTT,CSVDSGVRTGELFF
TRBV4-1,-,-,TRBJ2-2,TGCGCCAGCAGCCAAGAGGGGTTAAGGGAGCTGTTTTTT,CASSQEGLRELFF
TRBV19,-,-,TRBJ2-7,TGTGCCAGTAGTATAGGTGCGGGAAGGAACGAGCAGTACTTC,CASSIGAGRNEQYF
TRBV6-1,TRBD2,few,TRBJ2-1,TGTGCCAGCACAGGCGGCGGGAGGGCCTCCGGCAATGAGCAGTTCTTC,CASTGGGRASGNEQFF
TRBV7-2,-,few,TRBJ2-3,TGTGCCAGCAGTCGACAGCAACTCTCCACAGATACGCAGTATTTT,CASSRQQLSTDTQYF
TRBV20-1,-,once,TRBJ2-7,TGCAGTGCTCGGAGAGGGGTGGGACGCATCTCCTACGCGCAGTACTTC,CSARRGVGRISYAQYF
TRBV11-2,-,few,TRBJ2-2,TGTGCCAGCAGCTTGGGACTTTTAAACACCGGGGAGCTGTTTTTT,CASSLGLLNTGELFF
TRBV7-3,-,many,TRBJ2-3,TGTGCCAGCAGCCTGGACCGGGAGAATACGCAGTATTTT,CASSLDRENTQYF
TRBV5-1,-,few,TRBJ1-1,TGCGCCAGCAGCTTGGTGGTAGGGGGATCTGAAGCTTTCTTT,CASSLVVGGSEAFF
TRBV12-3/TRBV12-4,TRBD2,-,TRBJ2-1,TGTGCCAGCAGTCCCAGACTAGCGGGAGCTGGGGGCAATGAGCAGTTCTTC,CASSPRLAGAGGNEQFF
TRBV7-9,-,few,TRBJ2-6,TGTGCCAGCAGCTTAGTCGGATGGGCCGCCTTAGTCGGGGCCAACGTCCTGACTTTC,CASSLVGWAALVGANVLTF
TRBV29-1,TRBD2,few,TRBJ2-7,TGCAGCGTTGAAAGGACTAGCGGGAGCCCCTATGGGGGCGAGCAGTACTTC,CSVERTSGSPYGGEQYF
TRBV5-1,-,few,TRBJ2-1,TGCGCCAGCAGCTTTTTATCTAACACCAGGAGCTCCTACAATGAGCAGTTCTTC,CASSFLSNTRSSYNEQFF
TRBV15,-,few,TRBJ2-3,TGTGCCACCAGCGCACGGGGCGGGGGCACAGATACGCAGTATTTT,CATSARGGGTDTQYF
TRBV7-2,-,-,TRBJ2-7,TGTGCCAGCAGCCGAACAAGCTCCTACGCGCAGTACTTC,CASSRTSSYAQYF
TRBV27,TRBD2,-,TRBJ2-2,TGTGCCAGCAGCCCCATCCGACTAGCGGGAGTAGTCGGGGAGCTGTTTTTT,CASSPIRLAGVVGELFF
TRBV27,-,-,TRBJ2-1,TGTGCCAGCAGCGTCGAGGGGCTTGTCTACAATGAGCAGTTCTTC,CASSVEGLVYNEQFF
TRBV28,TRBD1,-,TRBJ2-7,TGTGCCAGCAGTTTACGCTGGGACAGCTCCTACGAGCAGTACTTC,CASSLRWDSSYEQYF
TRBV7-2,-,-,TRBJ1-3,TGTGCCAGCAGCTTAGTAGGGTACTCTGGAAACACCATATATTTT,CASSLVGYSGNTIYF
TRBV19,-,few,TRBJ1-4,TGTGCCAGTAGTCCATTTTCGATCCGGGCCTCTGAAAAACTGTTTTTT,CASSPFSIRASEKLFF
TRBV10-3,TRBD2,-,TRBJ2-3,TGTGCCACCGCCGGGACTAGAGGTGGCACAGATACGCAGTATTTT,CATAGTRGGTDTQYF
TRBV10-3,TRBD1,many,TRBJ1-5,TGTGCCATCAGTGAGGGGGACAGCGAGCAGCCCCAGCATTTT,CAISEGDSEQPQHF
TRBV6-5,-,-,TRBJ2-1,TGTGCCAGCAGTTATAGTGGGTACAATGAGCAGTTCTTC,CASSYSGYNEQFF
TRBV7-9,TRBD2,-,TRBJ2-2,TGTGCCAGCAGCTCCCGGGCTAGCGGGAGCAACACCGGGGAGCTGTTTTTT,CASSSRASGSNTGELFF
TRBV4-1,-,few,TRBJ2-7,TGCGCCAGCAGCCAAGAATCGCAGGGCGAGCAGTACTTC,CASSQESQGEQYF
TRBV5-1,TRBD2,few,TRBJ2-7,TGCGCCAGCAGCAGGCTAGCGGGAGAAAACGAGCAGTACTTC,CASSRLAGENEQYF
TRBV7-3,-,-,TRBJ2-2,TGTGCCAGCAGCTTATCAGTCGTGGGAGAAAGAACCGGGGAGCTGTTTTTT,CASSLSVVGERTGELFF
TRBV20-1,-,-,TRBJ1-2,TGCAGTGTCAAGCAGGGAAACTATGGCTACACCTTC,CSVKQGNYGYTF
TRBV20-1,-,few,TRBJ2-5,TGCAGTGCCTTCCAGGGGAAAGAGACCCAGTACTTC,CSAFQGKETQYF
TRBV20-1,-,few,TRBJ1-1,TGCAGTGCTAGAGAGGGGACAATGGAGAACACTGAAGCTTTCTTT,CSAREGTMENTEAFF
TRBV10-3,TRBD2,many,TRBJ2-1,TGTGCCATCAGTGATCAGACTAGCGGCTACAATGAGCAGTTCTTC,CAISDQTSGYNEQFF
TRBV5-1,-,few,TRBJ1-1,TGCGCCAGCAGCTTCAGGGGTAGAATGGCTGAAGCTTTCTTT,CASSFRGRMAEAFF
TRBV2,-,-,TRBJ2-5,TGTGCCAGCAGTGCACTCGGGTTCCAAGAGACCCAGTACTTC,CASSALGFQETQYF